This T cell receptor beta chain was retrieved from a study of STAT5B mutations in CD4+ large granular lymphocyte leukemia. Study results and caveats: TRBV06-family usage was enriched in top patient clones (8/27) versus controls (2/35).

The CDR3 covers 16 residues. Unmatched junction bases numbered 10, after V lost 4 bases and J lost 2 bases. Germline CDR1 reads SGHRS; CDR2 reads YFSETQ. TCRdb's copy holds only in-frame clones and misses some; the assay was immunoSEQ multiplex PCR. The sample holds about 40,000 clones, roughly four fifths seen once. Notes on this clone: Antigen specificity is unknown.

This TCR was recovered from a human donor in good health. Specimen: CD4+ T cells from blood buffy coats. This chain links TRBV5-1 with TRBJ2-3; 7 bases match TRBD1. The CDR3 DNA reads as TGCGCCAGCAGCAAGACAGGGCCCCCAATCACAGATACGCAGTATTTT. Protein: CASSKTGPPITDTQYF.